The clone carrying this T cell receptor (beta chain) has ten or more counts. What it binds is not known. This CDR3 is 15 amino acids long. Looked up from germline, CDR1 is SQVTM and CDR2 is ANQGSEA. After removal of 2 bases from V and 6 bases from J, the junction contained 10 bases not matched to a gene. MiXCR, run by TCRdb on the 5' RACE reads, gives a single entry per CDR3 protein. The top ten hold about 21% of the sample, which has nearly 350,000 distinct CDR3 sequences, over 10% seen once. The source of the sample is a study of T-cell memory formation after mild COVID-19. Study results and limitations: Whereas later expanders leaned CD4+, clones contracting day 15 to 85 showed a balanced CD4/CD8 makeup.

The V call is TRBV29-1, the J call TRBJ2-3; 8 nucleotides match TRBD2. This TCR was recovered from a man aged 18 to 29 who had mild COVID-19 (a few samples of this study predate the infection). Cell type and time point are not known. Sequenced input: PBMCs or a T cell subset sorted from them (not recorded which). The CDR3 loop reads CSVERAGGASDTQYF. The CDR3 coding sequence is TGCAGCGTTGAAAGGGCCGGGGGGGCATCTGATACGCAGTATTTT.